Presented here are 12 T cell receptor beta chains from one specimen sequenced in a study of shared clonotypes between healthy human individuals. Profiling relied on immunoSEQ multiplex PCR, and the TCRdb table lists in-frame clones only, not all of them. The data show over 2 million clones, around 90% seen once. The sequencing input was naive CD4+ T cells from PBMCs. The subset was: CD45RA+ positively selected. The receptor source for this set is a man in his late teens or twenties in good health. Some clones in this sample may be carry-over from other donors' samples.

The chain carries TRBV6-6 and TRBJ2-4; D uncertain. Germline CDR1 MNHNY, CDR2 SVGAGI (reference sequence). V lost 6 bases to trimming and J lost 8 bases, with 14 bases between them. CDR3 length: 13 residues. The CDR3 DNA is TGTGCCAGCAGCGACGGAACGGGTGACATTCAGTACTTC. Translated, it gives CASSDGTGDIQYF.

As for this clone: This specimen includes other DNA sequences encoding the same CDR3. The CDR3, as DNA: TGTGCCAGCAGTCCCGGAGGTTCGTCCTACGAGCAGTACTTC. Protein product: CASSPGGSSYEQYF. V usage is TRBV28 and J usage is TRBJ2-7; D is possibly TRBD2 (5 bases). The V end was cut by 5 bases, the J end by 1 base, with 12 bases between. CDR1 and CDR2 (germline): MDHEN, SYDVKM. CDR3 length: 14 residues.

The rearrangement uses TRBV5-1 and TRBJ1-2, with D possibly TRBD1 on 6 matching bases. This CDR3 contains 15 residues. V lost 1 base to trimming and J lost 7 bases, with 17 bases between them. CDR1 and CDR2 from the germline V gene are SGHRS and YFSETQ. The CDR3, as DNA: TGCGCCAGCAGCTTGTCTAATGACAGGTCCGGTGGCTACACCTTC. Amino acid sequence: CASSLSNDRSGGYTF.

The V call is TRBV30, the J call TRBJ1-4; TRBD1 matches at 7 bases. The V and J ends lost 2 bases and 0 bases, in that order; junction bases with no gene match: 3. The CDR3 is 15 residues long. The V gene's germline CDR1 is GTSNPN and CDR2 SVGIG (reference sequence). The CDR3: CAWSFTGATNEKLFF. DNA for the CDR3: TGTGCCTGGAGTTTCACAGGGGCAACTAATGAAAAACTGTTTTTT.

The chain links TRBV19 to TRBJ1-5; D not resolved. The CDR3 totals 14 residues. Trimming took off 7 bases at V and 3 bases at J, with 13 bases between the two ends. Germline V gene lookup returns CDR1 LNHDA and CDR2 SQIVND (reference sequence). The CDR3 region is CASKRTPDNQPQHF. The CDR3 bases are TGTGCCAGTAAACGCACCCCCGACAATCAGCCCCAGCATTTT.

The V gene is TRBV6-1, the J gene TRBJ2-7; 7 nucleotides align to TRBD2. V gave up 8 bases and J gave up 0 bases; unmatched junction bases: 10. CDR3 length: 15 amino acids. Looked up from germline, CDR1 is MNHNS and CDR2 is SASEGT. In DNA, the CDR3 is TGTGCCAGCGACTTCTCGGGAGGCCGCTCCTACGAGCAGTACTTC. This gives the protein CASDFSGGRSYEQYF.

Note on this clone: Other DNA sequences from this sample encode an identical CDR3 as well. The chain is built from TRBV6-5 and TRBJ1-1; D gene ambiguous. V was cut by 3 bases and J by 3 bases, with 8 bases left in between. The length of the CDR3 is 13 residues. CDR1 MNHEY and CDR2 SVGAGI come from the germline V gene. CDR3 bases: TGTGCCAGCAGTTATTCAAAGGACACTGAAGCTTTCTTT. This translates into CASSYSKDTEAFF.

To note about this clone: The sample carries other DNA sequences with the same CDR3. CDR3 loop: CAWSVGGSLNEQFF. CDR3 bases: TGTGCCTGGAGTGTCGGGGGCAGTTTAAATGAGCAGTTCTTC. The chain recombines TRBV30 with TRBJ2-1; D may be TRBD1 or TRBD2 (6 bases each). Trimming left V 0 bases short and J 7 bases short, with 13 bases between. Germline loops: CDR1 GTSNPN, CDR2 SVGIG (reference sequence). The CDR3 loop spans 14 amino acids.

V is TRBV7-9 and J is TRBJ1-1; D is perhaps TRBD1 (5 bases). V was pared by 1 base and J by 6 bases, with 15 bases between. The germline gives CDR1 SEHNR, CDR2 FQNEAQ (reference sequence). The CDR3 spans 15 residues. The CDR3 DNA follows: TGTGCCAGCAGCTTAGGCCCAGGGCGTTTCGCTGAAGCTTTCTTT. It codes for CASSLGPGRFAEAFF. The full variable domain, completed using reference TRBV7-9 and TRBJ1-1, is DTGVSQNPRHKITKRGQNVTFRCDPISEHNRLYWYRQTLGQGPEFLTYFQNEAQLEKSRLLSDRFSAERPKGSFSTLEIQRTEQGDSAMYLCASSLGPGRFAEAFFGQGTRLTVV.

The J gene is TRBJ2-3, the V gene TRBV13; TRBD2 matches 12 bases. The V and J ends lost 4 bases and 3 bases, in that order; junction bases with no gene match: 8. Germline CDR1 reads PRHDT; CDR2 reads FYEKMQ (reference sequence). CDR3 length: 17 residues. The CDR3 sequence: CASSYRLAGVGTDTQYF. For the CDR3, the DNA is TGTGCCAGCAGCTATCGACTAGCGGGAGTTGGGACAGATACGCAGTATTTT.

As DNA, the CDR3 is TGTGCCAGCAGCACCCTAGCGGGGACGTACAATGAGCAGTTCTTC. Translated, it gives CASSTLAGTYNEQFF. This chain connects TRBV7-2 to TRBJ2-1, with TRBD2 matching over 9 bases. Trimming took 5 bases from V and 4 from J; bases not matched to a gene: 6. This CDR3 region has 15 residues. Germline lookup yields CDR1 SGHTA and CDR2 FQGNSA.

The chain combines TRBV6-1 with TRBJ2-5; 7 bases agree with TRBD2. The germline V gene encodes CDR1 MNHNS and CDR2 SASEGT. J lost 1 base, V lost 3 bases, and 14 bases had no gene match. The CDR3 totals 18 residues. CDR3 region: CASSDRSFLADGQETQYF. CDR3 nucleotides: TGTGCCAGCAGTGACCGGAGTTTTCTAGCGGACGGCCAAGAGACCCAGTACTTC.